These 28 T cell receptor beta chains were all obtained from the same sample, sequenced in a study of blood T cell repertoires in COVID-19. Sequenced by immunoSEQ multiplex PCR; TCRdb stores in-frame clones only, minus some. The sample holds about 480,000 clones, roughly 89% seen once. The specimen was peripheral blood. The receptors were sampled from a man between 18 and 29 years old with COVID-19, enrolled during active disease.

V is TRBV13 and J is TRBJ1-2, with 10 bases aligning to TRBD1. Per germline, CDR1 PRHDT and CDR2 FYEKMQ (reference sequence). CDR3 length: 15 residues. The V gene end was trimmed by 4 bases and the J gene end by 3 bases; junction bases not matched to a gene: 5. CDR3 protein: CASSYGQGGHYGYTF. In DNA form, the CDR3 reads TGTGCCAGCAGCTACGGACAGGGGGGGCACTATGGCTACACCTTC.

A note on this clone: The junction departs from the called germline gene at one end, perhaps through a read error. The J gene is TRBJ1-3, the V gene TRBV30; D may be TRBD1 (6 bases). The germline V gene has CDR1 GTSNPN and CDR2 SVGIG (reference sequence). The CDR3 runs 15 residues. The DNA of the CDR3 is TGTGCCGGGAGGATGGGGGCCGTCTCTGGAAACACCATATATTTT. Its protein is CAGRMGAVSGNTIYF.

The J gene is TRBJ2-7, the V gene TRBV10-2; D is possibly TRBD1 (6 bases). CDR1 is WSHSY, CDR2 SAAADI, per germline. The CDR3 is 12 residues long. Trimming took 6 bases from V and 6 from J, leaving 12 bases between them. CDR3 protein: CASRDSHREQYF. In DNA, the CDR3 is TGCGCCAGCAGGGACAGCCATCGCGAGCAGTACTTC.

V is TRBV4-2 and J is TRBJ2-7; D perhaps matches TRBD1 (5 bases). Per germline, CDR1 LGHNA and CDR2 YNFKEQ. Between the trimmed V and J ends, which lost 0 bases and 4 bases, there was a span of 16 bases. The CDR3 spans 16 residues. This CDR3 is CASSQESGAGGYEQYF. In DNA, the CDR3 is TGTGCCAGCAGCCAAGAAAGTGGGGCTGGTGGTTACGAGCAGTACTTC.

This chain joins TRBV7-6 and TRBJ2-1, with 9 bases fitting TRBD2. The CDR3 contains 15 residues. Losses at the gene ends were 4 bases for V and 2 bases for J; bases not matched to a gene: 3. Germline V gene lookup returns CDR1 SGHVS and CDR2 FNYEAQ. CDR3 nucleotide sequence: TGTGCCAGCAGCTCCGGACTAGCGACCTACAATGAGCAGTTCTTC. The encoded protein is CASSSGLATYNEQFF. The whole variable domain, remainder taken from reference TRBV7-6 and TRBJ2-1, is GAGVSQSPRYKVTKRGQDVALRCDPISGHVSLYWYRQALGQGPEFLTYFNYEAQQDKSGLPNDRFSAERPEGSISTLTIQRTEQRDSAMYRCASSSGLATYNEQFFGPGTRLTVL.

V usage is TRBV5-6 and J usage is TRBJ2-7, with D unresolved. The CDR3 is 16 amino acids. Per germline, CDR1 SGHDT and CDR2 YYEEEE. V lost 1 base and J lost 0, with 14 bases in between. The CDR3 DNA reads as TGTGCCAGCAGCTTGTTTCTTAGAAAAAGCTCCTACGAGCAGTACTTC. Translating gives CASSLFLRKSSYEQYF.

The V gene is TRBV6-5, the J gene TRBJ1-5, with 8 bases that match TRBD1. Germline CDR1 reads MNHEY; CDR2 reads SVGAGI. The CDR3 covers 15 residues. Losses at the gene ends were 2 bases for V and 8 bases for J; bases not matched to a gene: 8. The CDR3 nucleotides are TGTGCCAGCAGTTACCCTGGACAGGGAGCTGAGCCCCAGCATTTT. It translates to CASSYPGQGAEPQHF.

The chain has TRBV18 and TRBJ2-7, with D maybe TRBD2 (6 bases). This CDR3 is built from 14 residues. CDR1 KGHSH and CDR2 LQKENI come from the germline V gene. Trimming removed 1 base at V and 6 bases at J, with 13 bases between. In DNA form, the CDR3 reads TGTGCCAGCTCACCACAGGAGGGGATCGGCGAGCAGTACTTC. Translation gives CASSPQEGIGEQYF. Drawing the rest from reference TRBV18 and TRBJ2-7, the complete variable domain is NAGVMQNPRHLVRRRGQEARLRCSPMKGHSHVYWYRQLPEEGLKFMVYLQKENIIDESGMPKERFSAEFPKEGPSILRIQQVVRGDSAAYFCASSPQEGIGEQYFGPGTRLTVT.

The genes are TRBV3-1 (or the pseudogene TRBV3-2) and TRBJ2-7; D gene unclear. This CDR3 region has 13 residues. Germline V lookup: CDR1 LGHDT, CDR2 YNNKEL (reference sequence). With 1 base removed from V and 7 bases from J, the gap between germline ends came to 11 bases. The CDR3: CASSQGNEREQYF. The CDR3, as DNA: TGTGCCAGCAGCCAAGGGAACGAGAGGGAGCAGTACTTC.

This sequence joins TRBV5-4 and TRBJ2-7; 8 nucleotides line up with TRBD2. The CDR3 contains 17 residues. Germline V lookup: CDR1 SGHNT, CDR2 YYREEE (reference sequence). The V gene end was trimmed by 3 bases and the J gene end by 2 bases; junction bases not matched to a gene: 13. CDR3 residues: CASSSFGSRGGPYEQYF. CDR3 DNA: TGTGCCAGCAGCTCCTTCGGCTCACGCGGGGGGCCCTACGAGCAGTACTTC.

The chain carries TRBV9 and TRBJ2-4; 7 bases are a match to TRBD2. The junction had 13 bases not matched to a gene; V was cut back by 0 bases and J by 7 bases. The V gene's germline CDR1 is SGDLS and CDR2 YYNGEE. This CDR3 comprises 17 residues. The CDR3 loop is CASSVATGSGMGNIQYF. The CDR3 DNA follows: TGTGCCAGCAGCGTAGCTACGGGGAGCGGGATGGGGAACATTCAGTACTTC.

The V call is TRBV18, the J call TRBJ2-7; TRBD1 agrees at 10 bases. V was pared by 4 bases and J by 3 bases, with 6 bases of the junction left unmatched. The V gene's germline CDR1 is KGHSH and CDR2 LQKENI. The CDR3 spans 15 residues. The CDR3 region has the DNA TGTGCCAGCTCACGCAGACAGGGGGCAATCTACGAGCAGTACTTC. This codes for CASSRRQGAIYEQYF.

The chain recombines TRBV5-6 with TRBJ2-1; 11 nucleotides match TRBD2. Germline CDR1 SGHDT, CDR2 YYEEEE. This CDR3 comprises 17 residues. Unmatched junction bases numbered 9, after V lost 3 bases and J lost 4 bases. The CDR3 DNA reads as TGTGCCAGCAGCTGGCCAAGGGTAGCGGGAGGGTACAATGAGCAGTTCTTC. Protein product: CASSWPRVAGGYNEQFF.

This clone was seen only once. The chain uses TRBV6-6 and TRBJ1-2; TRBD1 matches 7 bases. The CDR3 extends over 14 amino acids. Trimming cost V 5 bases and J 7 bases; bases outside gene matches: 10. Germline loops: CDR1 MNHNY, CDR2 SVGAGI (reference sequence). DNA of the CDR3: TGTGCCAGCAGTCGCGGCTCCAGACAGGGTGGCTACACCTTC. Translation: CASSRGSRQGGYTF.

This chain uses TRBV28 with TRBJ2-7; tentative D call: TRBD1 (6 bases). In germline, CDR1 is MDHEN, CDR2 SYDVKM. The V end lost 11 bases, the J end lost 0 bases, and 11 bases lay between the germline ends. This CDR3 has 12 amino acids. The CDR3 loop reads CAVTGSSYEQYF. In DNA form, the CDR3 reads TGTGCCGTAACAGGGAGCTCCTACGAGCAGTACTTC.

The CDR3 reads CASTRAYTGELFF. As DNA, the CDR3 is TGTGCCAGCACCCGAGCTTACACCGGGGAGCTGTTTTTT. V usage is TRBV2 and J usage is TRBJ2-2; D ambiguous. The V and J ends lost 7 bases and 3 bases respectively, with 9 bases between them. The CDR3 consists of 13 residues. Germline V gene data show CDR1 as SNHLY and CDR2 as FYNNEI.

The J gene is TRBJ2-5, the V gene TRBV10-1; D is ambiguous. In germline, CDR1 is WNHNN, CDR2 SYGVQD (reference sequence). Trimming shortened V by 5 bases and J by 0 bases, and 7 bases separated the two germline ends. This CDR3 is 13 amino acids long. The DNA for the CDR3 is TGCGCCAGCAGTCGGTCTTACCAAGAGACCCAGTACTTC. Its protein is CASSRSYQETQYF.

The CDR3 DNA reads TGTGCCAGCAATCGGGACAGGGGTGATTCACCCCTCCACTTT. It codes for CASNRDRGDSPLHF. The rearrangement links TRBV2 to TRBJ1-6; TRBD1 aligns across 10 bases. The germline V gene has CDR1 SNHLY and CDR2 FYNNEI. The CDR3 covers 14 residues. V trimming: 7 bases; J trimming: 8 bases; junction bases outside the gene matches: 5.

This sequence joins TRBV7-2 and TRBJ2-3, with a tentative D call TRBD1 (6 bases). V lost 5 bases and J 0 bases, leaving 15 bases between the germline ends. The germline V gene has CDR1 SGHTA and CDR2 FQGNSA. This CDR3 has 16 amino acids. CDR3 bases: TGTGCCAGCAGCGCCCTGGGGGCAGCTAGCACAGATACGCAGTATTTT. This gives the protein CASSALGAASTDTQYF.

The rearrangement uses TRBV11-2 and TRBJ2-7; TRBD1 matches at 7 bases. This CDR3 is built from 14 residues. Germline CDR1 and CDR2: SGHAT and FQNNGV. V gave up 6 bases and J gave up 0 bases; unmatched junction bases: 5. CDR3 bases: TGTGCCAGCAGTCGGGACAGAAGCTCCTACGAGCAGTACTTC. Protein product: CASSRDRSSYEQYF.

The CDR3 coding sequence is TGTGCCAGCAGTTGGAGGGGCCTAACCTACGAGCAGTACTTC. It encodes CASSWRGLTYEQYF. The V gene is TRBV28, the J gene TRBJ2-7; maybe TRBD2 (6 bases). Looked up from germline, CDR1 is MDHEN and CDR2 is SYDVKM. The CDR3 loop spans 14 amino acids. V gave up 4 bases and J gave up 2 bases, with 12 bases separating them.

The genes are TRBV5-5 and TRBJ1-1; a weak D match, TRBD1 (6 bases). Trimming removed 5 bases from V and 1 base from J, with 9 bases in between. This CDR3 region has 13 residues. Germline assignment: CDR1 SGHKS and CDR2 YYEKEE (reference sequence). The CDR3 DNA follows: TGTGCCAGCAGACCGGACAGGAACACTGAAGCTTTCTTT. It codes for CASRPDRNTEAFF.

With regard to this clone: Within the sample, other DNA sequences also encode this same CDR3. This sequence joins TRBV27 and TRBJ2-2, with D tentatively TRBD2 (7 bases). V was trimmed by 4 bases and J by 1 base, leaving 10 bases between them. The CDR3 is made up of 15 amino acids. Germline CDR1 and CDR2: MNHEY and SMNVEV (reference sequence). CDR3 in amino acids: CASSSGGLNTGELFF. Here the CDR3 DNA reads TGTGCCAGCAGTTCCGGGGGGCTGAACACCGGGGAGCTGTTTTTT.

The chain joins TRBV13 to TRBJ1-6, with unresolved D. CDR1 is PRHDT and CDR2 is FYEKMQ in the germline V gene (reference sequence). Between the trimmed V and J ends, which lost 1 base and 9 bases, there was a span of 13 bases. CDR3 length: 15 amino acids. CDR3 residues: CASSLEPGTGSPLHF. DNA of the CDR3: TGTGCCAGCAGCTTAGAGCCAGGAACCGGTTCACCCCTCCACTTT.

The chain uses TRBV2 and TRBJ1-5, with D possibly TRBD1 on 5 matching bases. The germline V and J ends were trimmed by 0 bases and 2 bases, with 11 bases remaining between them. This CDR3 region has 16 residues. Germline V CDR1 and CDR2: SNHLY, FYNNEI. The CDR3 region has the DNA TGTGCCAGCAGTGAAGCCCCGGGGGTGGGCAATCAGCCCCAGCATTTT. Residues: CASSEAPGVGNQPQHF.

V usage is TRBV27 and J usage is TRBJ2-5; tentatively, D is TRBD2 (6 bases). V was trimmed by 5 bases and J by 2 bases, leaving 18 bases between them. This CDR3 region has 16 residues. The germline V gene encodes CDR1 MNHEY and CDR2 SMNVEV (reference sequence). CDR3 sequence (DNA): TGTGCCAGCAGTCAAATAATGGGGGGATCTCAAGAGACCCAGTACTTC. Its protein is CASSQIMGGSQETQYF.

This chain joins TRBV9 and TRBJ1-3; no reliable D call. V was cut by 1 base and J by 8 bases, with 13 bases left in between. The CDR3 is 14 amino acids. Germline V gives CDR1 SGDLS, CDR2 YYNGEE. The CDR3 reads CASSVPSEGDTIYF. CDR3 coding DNA: TGTGCCAGCAGCGTACCCAGCGAGGGCGACACCATATATTTT.

V is TRBV27 and J is TRBJ2-7; 8 bases align to TRBD1. After removal of 5 bases from V and 2 bases from J, the junction contained 2 bases not matched to a gene. Germline V gene sequence: CDR1 MNHEY, CDR2 SMNVEV (reference sequence). This CDR3 is built from 13 residues. The CDR3 coding sequence is TGTGCCAGCAGTCCAGGGGGCGCCTACGAGCAGTACTTC. It translates to CASSPGGAYEQYF.